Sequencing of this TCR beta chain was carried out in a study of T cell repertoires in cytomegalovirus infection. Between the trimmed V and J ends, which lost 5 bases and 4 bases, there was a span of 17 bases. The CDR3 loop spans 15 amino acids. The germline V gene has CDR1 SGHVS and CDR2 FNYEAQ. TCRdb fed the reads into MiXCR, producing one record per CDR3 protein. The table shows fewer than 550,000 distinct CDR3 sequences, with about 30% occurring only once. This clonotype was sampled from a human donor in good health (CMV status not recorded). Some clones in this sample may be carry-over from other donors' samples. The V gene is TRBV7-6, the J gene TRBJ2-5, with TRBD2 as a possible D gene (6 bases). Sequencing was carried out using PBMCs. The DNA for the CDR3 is TGTGCCAGCAGCGGGTCGGGACTCAATGGAGAGACCCAGTACTTC. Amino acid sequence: CASSGSGLNGETQYF.